This T cell receptor (beta chain) was retrieved from a study of cytomegalovirus exposure and HLA in healthy donors. Overall study context: The 120 validation repertoires, a later analysis reported, used the same platform as the 650 to 800 repertoires from the first cohort. Study findings and constraints: It was fewer than 200 TCR beta chains that were listed as cytomegalovirus-associated. Most TCRs appeared rarely, but some public TCRs recurred in many donors.

As for this clone: Its target is not known.

A roughly 120-subject validation cohort, separate from the approximately 690-subject first cohort, supplied the donors. Germline assignment: CDR1 LNHDA and CDR2 SQIVND (reference sequence). The CDR3 runs to 14 residues. Trimming took 5 bases from V and 4 from J, leaving 15 bases between them. Here immunoSEQ multiplex PCR was the method, and the copy in TCRdb shows in-frame clones only, minus some. Of more than 120,000 clones detected, approximately 86% appear once; the ten largest clones hold around 10%. The V call is TRBV19, the J call TRBJ2-7; TRBD1 might be the D (5 bases). This clonotype originated in a young man in good health and CMV-seropositive. Sequencing used PBMCs. The CDR3 nucleotides are TGTGCCAGTAGTCGAGGTTCTGGGGCGTACGAGCAGTACTTC. Its protein is CASSRGSGAYEQYF.